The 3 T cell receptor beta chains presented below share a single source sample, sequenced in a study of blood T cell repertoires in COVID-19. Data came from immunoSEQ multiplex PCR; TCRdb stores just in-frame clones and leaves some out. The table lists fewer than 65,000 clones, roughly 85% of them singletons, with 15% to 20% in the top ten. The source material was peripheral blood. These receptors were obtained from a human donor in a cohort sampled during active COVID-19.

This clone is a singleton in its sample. CDR3 protein: CSVAGQGFQPQHF. Here the CDR3 DNA reads TGCAGCGTTGCGGGACAGGGATTTCAGCCCCAGCATTTT. This chain joins TRBV29-1 and TRBJ1-5; 9 bases match TRBD1. The CDR3 contains 13 residues. Germline lookup yields CDR1 SQVTM and CDR2 ANQGSEA. Trimming took 4 bases from V and 6 from J; bases not matched to a gene: 4.

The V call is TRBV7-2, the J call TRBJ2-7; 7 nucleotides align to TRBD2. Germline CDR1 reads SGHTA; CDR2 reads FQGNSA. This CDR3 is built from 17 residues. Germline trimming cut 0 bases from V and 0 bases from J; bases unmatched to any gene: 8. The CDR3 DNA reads TGTGCCAGCAGCTTAGCCCAACCAGCGGGGCTCTCCTACGAGCAGTACTTC. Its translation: CASSLAQPAGLSYEQYF.

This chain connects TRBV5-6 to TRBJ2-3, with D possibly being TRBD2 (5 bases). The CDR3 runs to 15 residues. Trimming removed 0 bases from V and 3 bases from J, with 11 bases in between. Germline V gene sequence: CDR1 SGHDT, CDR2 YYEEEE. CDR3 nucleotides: TGTGCCAGCAGCTTGGCGGGGAGTCCGACAGATACGCAGTATTTT. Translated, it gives CASSLAGSPTDTQYF.